The sequence of this TCR beta chain was determined in a study of Graves' ophthalmopathy and Graves' hyperthyroidism. This clonotype was seen more than once but under ten times. Its antigen is not identified. Investigators amplified TCR beta CDR3 regions from RNA transcripts. HTBI-primed first-round RT-PCR preceded second-round multiplex PCR. TCRdb re-called the multiplex PCR reads with MiXCR, one entry per CDR3 protein. The profile shows 650,000 to 800,000 distinct CDR3 sequences, under 50% of them singletons. CDR3 length: 14 residues. Trimming pared 2 bases from V and 9 bases from J, leaving 14 bases between. Germline CDR1 reads LNHDA; CDR2 reads SQIVND (reference sequence). Findings and limits, study-wide: Discriminating ophthalmopathy from stable hyperthyroidism, a 13-signature model attained a sensitivity of under 90% and a specificity of about 81%. Most clonotypes expanded in thyroid above 0.001 frequency were present in blood too.

Under 3 months in duration, the ophthalmopathy in affected donors had moderate-to-severe activity, CAS ≥3 and NOSPECS ≥4. It was from 8 to 10 ml of fresh peripheral blood that the PBMCs came. Sequenced: peripheral blood. The receptor comes from an adult man with Graves' ophthalmopathy. The chain is built from TRBV19 and TRBJ1-5; D is unresolved. In DNA, the CDR3 is TGTGCCAGTAGTATACCCCCGTCCCCGGGGCCCCAGCATTTT. Translated: CASSIPPSPGPQHF.